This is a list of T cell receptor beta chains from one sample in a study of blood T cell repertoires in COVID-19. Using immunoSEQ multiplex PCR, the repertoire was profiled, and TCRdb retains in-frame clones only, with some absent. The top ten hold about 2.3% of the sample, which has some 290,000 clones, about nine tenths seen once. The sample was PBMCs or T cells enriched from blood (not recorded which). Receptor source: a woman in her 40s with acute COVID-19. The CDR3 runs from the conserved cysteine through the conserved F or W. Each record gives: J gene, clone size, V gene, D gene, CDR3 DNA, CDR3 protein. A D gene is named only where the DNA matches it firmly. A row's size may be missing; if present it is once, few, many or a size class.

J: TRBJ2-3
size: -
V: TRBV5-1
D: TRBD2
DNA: TGCGCCAGCAGCCGACTAGCGGGAGGGGATACGCAGTATTTT
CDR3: CASSRLAGGDTQYF

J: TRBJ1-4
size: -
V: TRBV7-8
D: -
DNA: TGTGCCAGCAGCGGGAGGGCGACTGAGAAAAATGAAAAACTGTTTTTT
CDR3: CASSGRATEKNEKLFF

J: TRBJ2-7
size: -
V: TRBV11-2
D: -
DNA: TGTGCCAGCAGCTCAGGGGTTTCCAGCTCCTACGAGCAGTACTTC
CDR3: CASSSGVSSSYEQYF

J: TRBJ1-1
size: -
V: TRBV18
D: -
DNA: TGTGCCAGCTCACCAGGGGGCAGCACTGAAGCTTTCTTT
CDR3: CASSPGGSTEAFF

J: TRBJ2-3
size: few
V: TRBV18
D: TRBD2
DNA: TGTGCCAGCTCACTCCCGACTAGCGGGAAAGATACGCAGTATTTT
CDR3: CASSLPTSGKDTQYF

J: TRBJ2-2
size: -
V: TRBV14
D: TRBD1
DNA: TGTGCCAGCAGCGCCCGGACAGGGGTGAACACCGGGGAGCTGTTTTTT
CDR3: CASSARTGVNTGELFF

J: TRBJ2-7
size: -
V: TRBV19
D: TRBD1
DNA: TGTGCCAGTAGAGGTTGGGACAGGGGCTACGAGCAGTACTTC
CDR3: CASRGWDRGYEQYF

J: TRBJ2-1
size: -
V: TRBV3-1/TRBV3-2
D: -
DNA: TGTGCCAGCAGGCGCCAGGGGAATGAGCAGTTCTTC
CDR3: CASRRQGNEQFF

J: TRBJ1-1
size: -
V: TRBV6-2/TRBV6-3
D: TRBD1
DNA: TGTGCCAGCAGTTACTCGGGGACAGCTGAAGCTTTCTTT
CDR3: CASSYSGTAEAFF

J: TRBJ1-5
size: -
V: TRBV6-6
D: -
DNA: TGTGCCAGCAGTTATGTTCAGATAAATCAGCCCCAGCATTTT
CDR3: CASSYVQINQPQHF

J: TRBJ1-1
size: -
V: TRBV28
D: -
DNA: TGTGCCAGCAGCCTGGGCCAGCACACTGAAGCTTTCTTT
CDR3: CASSLGQHTEAFF

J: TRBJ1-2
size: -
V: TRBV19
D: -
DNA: TGTGCCAGTATCCAAAGAGGGACAAGCAACTATGGCTACACCTTC
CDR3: CASIQRGTSNYGYTF

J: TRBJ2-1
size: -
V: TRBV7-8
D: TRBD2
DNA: TGTGCCAGCAGCGCTATTCTGGGACTAGAAGGGGGTAATGAGCAGTTCTTC
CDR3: CASSAILGLEGGNEQFF

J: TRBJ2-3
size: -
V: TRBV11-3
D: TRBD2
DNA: TGTGCCAGCAGCTTAGAAGCGGGGCCCACAGATACGCAGTATTTT
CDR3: CASSLEAGPTDTQYF

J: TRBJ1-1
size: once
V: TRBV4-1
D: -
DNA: TGCGCCAGCAGCCAAGACAAGAACACTGAAGCTTTCTTT
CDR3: CASSQDKNTEAFF

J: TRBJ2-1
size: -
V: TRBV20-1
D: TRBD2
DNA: TGCAGTGCTAGTAATATAGCGGGGGGGCAGGGTGAGCAGTTCTTC
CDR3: CSASNIAGGQGEQFF

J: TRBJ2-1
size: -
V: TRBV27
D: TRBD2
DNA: TGTGCCAGCACCCCTCGTGGGACTAGCGTATACAATGAGCAGTTCTTC
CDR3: CASTPRGTSVYNEQFF

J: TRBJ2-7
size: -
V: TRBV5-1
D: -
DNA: TGCGCCAGCAGACTGGGACTCCCTTACGAGCAGTACTTC
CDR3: CASRLGLPYEQYF

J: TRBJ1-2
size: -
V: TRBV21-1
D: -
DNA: TGTGCCAGCAGCAATGGAGGAGCTAACTATGGCTACACCTTC
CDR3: CASSNGGANYGYTF

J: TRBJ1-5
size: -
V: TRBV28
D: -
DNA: TGTGCCAGCACTGGGGGGGCGGGCAATCAGCCCCAGCATTTT
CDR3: CASTGGAGNQPQHF

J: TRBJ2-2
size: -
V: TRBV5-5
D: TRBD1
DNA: TGTGCCAGCAGCTGGGACAGGTGGGACACCGGGGAGCTGTTTTTT
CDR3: CASSWDRWDTGELFF

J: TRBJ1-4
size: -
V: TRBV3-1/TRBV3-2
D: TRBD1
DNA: TGTGCCAGCAGCCAAACTAGGGACAGGGCAAGGGAAAAACTGTTTTTT
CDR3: CASSQTRDRAREKLFF

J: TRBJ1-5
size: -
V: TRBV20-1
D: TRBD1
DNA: TGCAGTGCTAGTAAACAGGGGGGACAGCCCCAGCATTTT
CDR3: CSASKQGGQPQHF

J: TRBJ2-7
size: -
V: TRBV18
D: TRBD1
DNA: TGTGCCAGCTCCCGGACAGGCTACGAGCAGTACTTC
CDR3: CASSRTGYEQYF

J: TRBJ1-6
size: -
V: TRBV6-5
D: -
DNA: TGTGCCAGCAGTTATGTCAGCTCCTATAATTCACCCCTCCACTTT
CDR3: CASSYVSSYNSPLHF

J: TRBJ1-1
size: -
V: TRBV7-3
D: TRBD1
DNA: TGTGCCAGCAGCTTAACGTCGTCCGGGGCAGGGGGCTTGACTGAAGCTTTCTTT
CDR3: CASSLTSSGAGGLTEAFF

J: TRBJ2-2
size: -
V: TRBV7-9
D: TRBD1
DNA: TGTGCCAGGGGACAGGGGCCCGCCGGGGAGCTGTTTTTT
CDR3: CARGQGPAGELFF

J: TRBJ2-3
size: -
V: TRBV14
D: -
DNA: TGTGCCAGCGGGGCCAAGTTGGGGAGGGGGGCCTACTCTAGCACAGATACGCAGTATTTT
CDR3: CASGAKLGRGAYSSTDTQYF

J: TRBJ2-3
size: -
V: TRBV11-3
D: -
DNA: TGTGCCAGCAGCCCACGCACGGGCGCGGGCCCTACAGATACGCAGTATTTT
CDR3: CASSPRTGAGPTDTQYF

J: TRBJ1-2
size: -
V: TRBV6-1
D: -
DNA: TGTGCCAGCAGTGGGGAATTGGGGCAGGCACATTCCTATGGCTACACCTTC
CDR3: CASSGELGQAHSYGYTF

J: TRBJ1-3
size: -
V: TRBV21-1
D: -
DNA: TGTGCCAGCAGCAAAGATAGGAGTTTAGGAAACACCATATATTTT
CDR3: CASSKDRSLGNTIYF

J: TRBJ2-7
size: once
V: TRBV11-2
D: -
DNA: TGTGCCAGCAGCTTAGGGGACTCCCTCTACGAGCAGTACTTC
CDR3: CASSLGDSLYEQYF

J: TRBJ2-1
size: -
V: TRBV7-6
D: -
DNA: TGTGCCAGCAGCCCGACCACTAGTAGTTCCTACAATGAGCAGTTCTTC
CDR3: CASSPTTSSSYNEQFF

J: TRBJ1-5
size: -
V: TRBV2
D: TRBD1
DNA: TGTGCCAGCAGGGGGACAGGAGTCAATCAGCCCCAGCATTTT
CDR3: CASRGTGVNQPQHF

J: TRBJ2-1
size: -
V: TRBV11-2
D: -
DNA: TGTGCCAGCAGCTCGGAGAGGAATGAGCAGTTCTTC
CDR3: CASSSERNEQFF

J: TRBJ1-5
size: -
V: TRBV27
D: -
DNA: TGTGCCAGCAGTCCGTCCACCTATAGCAATCAGCCCCAGCATTTT
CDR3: CASSPSTYSNQPQHF

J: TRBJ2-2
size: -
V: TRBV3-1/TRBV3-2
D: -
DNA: TGTGCCAGCAGCCAAATGACTAGTGCCGGGGAGCTGTTTTTT
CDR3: CASSQMTSAGELFF

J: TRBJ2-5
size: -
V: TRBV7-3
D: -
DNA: TGTGCCAGCAGCTTACCAGGCAGCCCCTTGCAAGAGACCCAGTACTTC
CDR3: CASSLPGSPLQETQYF

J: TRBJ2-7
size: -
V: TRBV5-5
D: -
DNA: TGTGCCAGCAGCTTGAGGCAGGGGCCATCCTCCTACGAGCAGTACTTC
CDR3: CASSLRQGPSSYEQYF

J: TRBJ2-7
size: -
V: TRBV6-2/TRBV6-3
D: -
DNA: TGTGCCAGCAGTTACTTTGAGGTGGGTCCGGCCTACGAGCAGTACTTC
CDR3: CASSYFEVGPAYEQYF

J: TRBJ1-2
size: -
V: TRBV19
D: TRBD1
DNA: TGTGCCCGACAGGGGGTTCATGGCTACACCTTC
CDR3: CARQGVHGYTF

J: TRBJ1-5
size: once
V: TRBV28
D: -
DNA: TGTGCCAGCAGCACCGGGACATTGGGGAATCAGCCCCAGCATTTT
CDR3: CASSTGTLGNQPQHF

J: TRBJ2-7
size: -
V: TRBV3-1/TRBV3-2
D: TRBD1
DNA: TGTGCCAGCAGCCACGGACAGGGGATATACGAGCAGTACTTC
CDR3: CASSHGQGIYEQYF

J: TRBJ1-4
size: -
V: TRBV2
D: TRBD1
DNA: TGTGCCAGCAGTCCGAGACAGGGATTTGGGGAAAAACTGTTTTTT
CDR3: CASSPRQGFGEKLFF

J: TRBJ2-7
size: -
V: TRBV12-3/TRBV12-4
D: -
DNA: TGTGCCAGCAGTTTCTACACGGAGTACGAGCAGTACTTC
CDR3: CASSFYTEYEQYF

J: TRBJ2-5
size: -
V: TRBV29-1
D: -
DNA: TGCAGCGCCGGAGAGACCCAGTACTTC
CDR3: CSAGETQYF

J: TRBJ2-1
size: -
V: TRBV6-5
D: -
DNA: TGTGCCAGCAGTCGGGCCGTACGGGGCTACAATGAGCAGTTCTTC
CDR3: CASSRAVRGYNEQFF

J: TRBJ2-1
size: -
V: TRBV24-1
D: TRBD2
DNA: TGTGCCACCAGTGATTTACTAGCGGAATTGTACAATGAGCAGTTCTTC
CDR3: CATSDLLAELYNEQFF

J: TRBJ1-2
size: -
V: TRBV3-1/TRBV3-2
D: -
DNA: TGTGCCAGCAGCGGGGCGCATAACTATGGCTACACCTTC
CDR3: CASSGAHNYGYTF

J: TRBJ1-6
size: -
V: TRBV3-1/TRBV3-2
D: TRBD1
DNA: TGTGCCAGCAGCCAAGGACAGGGCCTAAGCTCCTATAATTCACCCCTCCACTTT
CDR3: CASSQGQGLSSYNSPLHF

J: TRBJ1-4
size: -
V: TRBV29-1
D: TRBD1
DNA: TGCAGCGTTGAGTCGGGGACAGGGTGGAATGAAAAACTGTTTTTT
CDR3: CSVESGTGWNEKLFF

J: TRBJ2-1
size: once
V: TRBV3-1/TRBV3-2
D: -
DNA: TGTGCCAGCAGCCAAGAGGGACTCTCAAATGAGCAGTTCTTC
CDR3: CASSQEGLSNEQFF

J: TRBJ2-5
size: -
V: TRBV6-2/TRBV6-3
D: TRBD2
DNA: TGTGCCAGCAGTTACGGGACTAGCGGGAGCCTCCGAGAGACCCAGTACTTC
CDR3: CASSYGTSGSLRETQYF

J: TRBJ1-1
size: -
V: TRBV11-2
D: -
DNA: TGTGCCAGCAGCTTTACAGTTGAAGCTTTCTTT
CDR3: CASSFTVEAFF

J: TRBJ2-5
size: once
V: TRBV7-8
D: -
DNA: TGTGCCAGCAGCTTAGTTGGACAGAATCAAGAGACCCAGTACTTC
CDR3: CASSLVGQNQETQYF